This record concerns one TCR beta chain sequence. Its antigen remains unidentified. The study ran the assay at deep level. Per the original methods: Owing to the provision of junction-only sequences devoid of quality scores by immunoSEQ, filtering differed. The table came from immunoSEQ multiplex PCR; TCRdb's copy has only in-frame clones and leaves some out. The V and J calls and clone size come from that table; D and trimming were worked out from the DNA. This repertoire shows roughly 2 million clones, over 85% found once; its top ten account for 0.85% to 1.3%. Germline CDR1 reads SQVTM; CDR2 reads ANQGSEA. The CDR3 runs to 13 residues. V lost 6 bases to trimming and J lost 4 bases, with 12 bases between them. The data were obtained in a study of shared clonotypes between healthy human individuals. Background on the study: The donors, two women and a few men, were aged 18 to 49. Findings and caveats of the study: Generally, estimated richness proved larger in naive subsets than it did in memory subsets.

Naive CD8 isolation took CD45RO-negative cells positively selected for CCR7 and excluded terminally differentiated effector memory CD45RA+ cells. The rearrangement uses TRBV29-1 and TRBJ2-2, with D uncertain. The receptor comes from a man aged 18 to 29 in good health. The specimen sequenced was naive CD8+ T cells sorted from blood. The chain's CDR3 is CSVVNSGTGELFF. CDR3 nucleotide sequence: TGCAGCGTAGTAAATAGTGGCACCGGGGAGCTGTTTTTT.